This TCR beta chain is drawn from a study of T cells in Graves' hyperthyroidism and ophthalmopathy. The authors obtained PBMCs from over 8 ml of fresh peripheral blood. Ten or more counts support this clonotype. Amplified TCR beta CDR3 regions derived from RNA transcripts. The HTBI primer set served for first-round RT-PCR of the TCR CDR3. MiXCR, run by TCRdb on the multiplex PCR reads, gives a single entry per CDR3 protein. Among about 380,000 distinct CDR3 sequences, approximately 17% were seen once, and the ten largest hold 40%. J lost 6 bases, V lost 9 bases, and 6 bases had no gene match. The CDR3 contains 12 residues. Germline-derived CDR1 and CDR2 are SNHLY and FYNNEI.

The sequence derives from a man aged 18-30 years with Graves' ophthalmopathy. Sequencing was performed on blood. V and J are TRBV2 and TRBJ2-3; 7 nucleotides agree with TRBD1. In DNA, the CDR3 is TGTGCCAGACAGGGGCTTGGTGATACGCAGTATTTT. It codes for CARQGLGDTQYF.